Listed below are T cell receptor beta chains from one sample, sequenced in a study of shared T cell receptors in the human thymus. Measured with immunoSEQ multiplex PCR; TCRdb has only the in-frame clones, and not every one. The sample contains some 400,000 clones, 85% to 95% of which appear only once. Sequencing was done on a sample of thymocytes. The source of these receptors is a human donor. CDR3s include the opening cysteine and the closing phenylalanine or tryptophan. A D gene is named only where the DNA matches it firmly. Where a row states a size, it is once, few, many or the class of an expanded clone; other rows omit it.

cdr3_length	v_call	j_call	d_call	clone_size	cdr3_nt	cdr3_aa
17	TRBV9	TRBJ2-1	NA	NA	TGTGCCAGCAGCCCGATAAGGTCGGGGGAGCCCTACAATGAGCAGTTCTTC	CASSPIRSGEPYNEQFF
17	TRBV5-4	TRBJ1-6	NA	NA	TGTGCCAGCAGCTTTTCACGGCCAAGCTCCTATAATTCACCCCTCCACTTT	CASSFSRPSSYNSPLHF
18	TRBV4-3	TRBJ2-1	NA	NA	TGCGCCAGCAGCCAAGATTGGTTACGACACGGGGTCCACAATGAGCAGTTCTTC	CASSQDWLRHGVHNEQFF
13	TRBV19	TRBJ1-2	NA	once	TGTGCCAGTAGTATAGAGGGGGTGAGCGGCTACACCTTC	CASSIEGVSGYTF
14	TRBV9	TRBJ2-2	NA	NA	TGTGCCAGCAGCGTGGGCGCGGACACCGGGGAGCTGTTTTTT	CASSVGADTGELFF
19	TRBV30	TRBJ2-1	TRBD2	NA	TGTGCCTGGAGCGCCCCCGAACTAGCGGGAGGGGATTTAAACAATGAGCAGTTCTTC	CAWSAPELAGGDLNNEQFF
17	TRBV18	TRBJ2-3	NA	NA	TGTGCCAGCTCACCTCCACCCGCGGGCATAAGTAGAGATACGCAGTATTTT	CASSPPPAGISRDTQYF
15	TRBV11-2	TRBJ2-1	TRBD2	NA	TGTGCCAGCAGCTTAGAAGAGCGGGGCAACAATGAGCAGTTCTTC	CASSLEERGNNEQFF
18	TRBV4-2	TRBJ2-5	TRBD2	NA	TGTGCCAGCAGCCAAGATAGGAGGCAGCGGGAGAGTCCGGAGACCCAGTACTTC	CASSQDRRQRESPETQYF
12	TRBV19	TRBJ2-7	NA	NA	TGTGCCAGTAGTATTGGAACCTACGAGCAGTACTTC	CASSIGTYEQYF